The 23 T cell receptor beta chains presented below share a single source sample, sequenced in a study of control samples from healthy donors and cancer patients. Some clones are missing from TCRdb's copy, which holds only in-frame ones; the method was immunoSEQ multiplex PCR. Here the sample spans 90,000 to 150,000 clones, approximately 87% being singletons. Source material: blood. The source of these receptors is a man aged 25 to 40 in good health.

The V call is TRBV6-5, the J call TRBJ2-1; D unclear. Germline V gene data show CDR1 as MNHEY and CDR2 as SVGAGI. The CDR3 length is 14 residues. V was shortened by 2 bases and J by 6 bases, with 11 bases between the two germline ends. CDR3 bases: TGTGCCAGCAGTTACAGTCAGGCCTCCAATGAGCAGTTCTTC. It encodes CASSYSQASNEQFF.

The chain is built from TRBV25-1 and TRBJ1-1; D is unresolved. Trimming removed 3 bases at V and 1 base at J, with 9 bases between. Germline CDR1 reads MGHDK; CDR2 reads SYGVNS. The CDR3 is made up of 14 amino acids. DNA of the CDR3: TGTGCCAGCAGTGATACAGTCCCGAACACTGAAGCTTTCTTT. Translated: CASSDTVPNTEAFF.

The rearrangement links TRBV7-3 to TRBJ1-6; a weak D match, TRBD1 (6 bases). The germline gives CDR1 SGHTA, CDR2 FQGTGA. This CDR3 has 13 amino acids. Trimming left V 4 bases short and J 9 bases short, with 10 bases between. CDR3 in amino acids: CASSYQGSSPLHF. The CDR3 DNA sequence: TGTGCCAGCAGCTATCAGGGGAGTTCACCCCTCCACTTT.

The V and J genes are TRBV5-1 and TRBJ2-7; D is undetermined. Trimming pared 0 bases from V and 4 bases from J, leaving 5 bases between. Looked up from germline, CDR1 is SGHRS and CDR2 is YFSETQ. The CDR3 is made up of 12 amino acids. In DNA, the CDR3 is TGCGCCAGCAGCTTGGACATTTACGAGCAGTACTTC. This gives the protein CASSLDIYEQYF.

V and J are TRBV6-4 and TRBJ1-2; 7 nucleotides agree with TRBD1. V lost 0 bases, J lost 4 bases, and 2 bases stayed unmatched. The CDR3 runs 14 residues. Germline V gene sequence: CDR1 MRHNA, CDR2 SNTAGT. The CDR3 coding sequence is TGTGCCAGCAGTGACTCAGGGGGCGCCTATGGCTACACCTTC. Translated, it gives CASSDSGGAYGYTF.

The chain recombines TRBV11-3 with TRBJ2-5; D is possibly TRBD1 (5 bases). V shed 0 bases and J shed 2 bases, with 16 bases lying between them. The CDR3 has 17 residues. Germline V gene lookup returns CDR1 SGHNT and CDR2 YENEEA. The CDR3 here is CASSLDWEGAAQETQYF. In DNA form, the CDR3 reads TGTGCCAGCAGCTTAGATTGGGAAGGGGCAGCACAAGAGACCCAGTACTTC.

The chain links TRBV25-1 to TRBJ1-2; 7 bases match TRBD1. Trimming removed 6 bases from V and 7 bases from J; junction bases left unmatched: 8. There are 13 residues in the CDR3. Germline assignment: CDR1 MGHDK and CDR2 SYGVNS. The DNA for the CDR3 is TGTGCCAGCAGACCTACAGGGGTAGGTGGCTACACCTTC. Protein sequence: CASRPTGVGGYTF.

This sequence joins TRBV15 and TRBJ2-1, with 8 bases identical to TRBD1. Germline V lookup: CDR1 LNHNV, CDR2 YYDKDF (reference sequence). The CDR3 has 16 residues. Unmatched junction bases numbered 8, after V lost 2 bases and J lost 5 bases. The CDR3 sequence is CATSRPQGAIHNEQFF. In DNA form, the CDR3 reads TGTGCCACCAGCAGACCGCAGGGGGCTATACACAATGAGCAGTTCTTC.

The chain is built from TRBV24-1 and TRBJ2-7; 7 positions match TRBD1. V lost 3 bases to trimming and J lost 6 bases; unmatched junction nucleotides: 22. This CDR3 comprises 19 residues. Germline V gives CDR1 KGHDR, CDR2 SFDVKD. CDR3 in amino acids: CATSDPQRGPGQSYREQYV. CDR3 bases: TGTGCCACCAGTGATCCTCAGAGGGGCCCGGGACAGTCTTACCGCGAGCAGTACGTC.

This chain uses TRBV24-1 with TRBJ1-1; weak D call: TRBD1 (5 bases). Germline V gives CDR1 KGHDR, CDR2 SFDVKD. Trimming shortened V by 10 bases and J by 0 bases, and 8 bases separated the two germline ends. This CDR3 has 12 residues. Here the CDR3 reads CATQGLNTEAFF. CDR3 sequence (DNA): TGTGCCACGCAGGGACTGAACACTGAAGCTTTCTTT.

The chain employs TRBV6-5 and TRBJ1-6, with D perhaps TRBD1 (6 bases). The germline CDR1 and CDR2 sequences are MNHEY and SVGAGI. The CDR3 consists of 14 residues. V gave up 5 bases and J gave up 7 bases, with 12 bases separating them. For the CDR3, the DNA is TGTGCCAGCAGTAGGGGGGAATGGAATTCACCCCTCCACTTT. It specifies CASSRGEWNSPLHF.

This chain uses TRBV4-1 with TRBJ1-1; D not certain. CDR1 and CDR2 (germline): MGHRA, YSYEKL. This CDR3 is 12 amino acids long. V was pared by 4 bases and J by 6 bases, with 9 bases between. The CDR3 bases are TGCGCCAGCAGCCCAGTGGGTTCTGAAGCTTTCTTT. Translation gives CASSPVGSEAFF.

This sequence joins TRBV7-8 and TRBJ1-2; D not resolved. The CDR3 totals 17 residues. The germline CDR1 and CDR2 sequences are SGHVS and FQNEAQ. Trimming removed 7 bases at V and 3 bases at J, with 24 bases between. CDR3 sequence (DNA): TGTGCCAGCACCCCGCGGGAGCCTAGAATAGCGGACTATGGCTACACCTTC. It translates to CASTPREPRIADYGYTF.

CDR3 amino acids: CASSLDRTAEQYV. CDR3 in DNA: TGTGCCAGCAGCCTGGATCGAACGGCCGAGCAGTACGTC. The genes are TRBV5-4 and TRBJ2-7; D unresolved. Germline values: CDR1 SGHNT, CDR2 YYREEE (reference sequence). V dropped 4 bases and J dropped 6 bases, with 14 bases sitting between them. The CDR3 is made up of 13 amino acids.

The chain combines TRBV10-3 with TRBJ2-4; D might be TRBD2 (5 bases). V was shortened by 0 bases and J by 3 bases, with 9 bases between the two germline ends. CDR1 is ENHRY and CDR2 is SYGVKD in the germline V gene. CDR3 size: 15 residues. CDR3: CAISESMRDKNIQYF. CDR3 sequence (DNA): TGTGCCATCAGTGAGTCGATGAGGGACAAAAACATTCAGTACTTC.

This clone occurred once. The V gene is TRBV7-8, the J gene TRBJ1-1, with D tentatively TRBD1 (5 bases). V gave up 4 bases and J gave up 1 base, with 13 bases separating them. CDR1 and CDR2 (germline): SGHVS, FQNEAQ. There are 15 residues in the CDR3. The CDR3, as DNA: TGTGCCAGCAGCTCCCCAGGGAGGAAGAACACTGAAGCTTTCTTT. Amino acid sequence: CASSSPGRKNTEAFF.

The CDR3 DNA is TGCAGCGTTGAAGCAATGGGGATGGGTAATGAAAAACTGTTTTTT. Protein: CSVEAMGMGNEKLFF. The chain has TRBV29-1 and TRBJ1-4; D unresolved. CDR1 SQVTM and CDR2 ANQGSEA come from the germline V gene. Trimming shortened V by 1 base and J by 4 bases, and 13 bases separated the two germline ends. The CDR3 covers 15 residues.

As regards this clone: The same CDR3 also results from other DNA sequences found in this sample. The V and J genes are TRBV5-1 and TRBJ2-2; D gene unclear. The CDR3 consists of 15 residues. The V gene lost 0 bases and the J gene lost 4 bases, with 10 bases spanning the gap. CDR1 is SGHRS, CDR2 YFSETQ, per germline. The CDR3 DNA is TGCGCCAGCAGCTTGGGTGGCGGCGGCACCGGGGAGCTGTTTTTT. This sequence encodes CASSLGGGGTGELFF.

V is TRBV5-1 and J is TRBJ1-5; possible D gene TRBD1, 5 bases. Trimming removed 3 bases from V and 1 base from J, with 11 bases in between. The length of the CDR3 is 15 residues. Germline V gene lookup returns CDR1 SGHRS and CDR2 YFSETQ. CDR3 region: CASSSGDGSNQPQHF. The DNA of the CDR3 is TGCGCCAGCAGCTCTGGGGACGGCAGCAATCAGCCCCAGCATTTT.

The chain joins TRBV3-1 (or the pseudogene TRBV3-2) to TRBJ2-2; no clear D gene. The germline V and J ends were trimmed by 0 bases and 4 bases, with 6 bases remaining between them. The CDR3 covers 14 residues. Germline values: CDR1 LGHDT, CDR2 YNNKEL (reference sequence). The CDR3 sequence: CASSQEGSTGELFF. The CDR3 coding sequence is TGTGCCAGCAGCCAAGAAGGGTCCACCGGGGAGCTGTTTTTT.

The J gene is TRBJ2-1, the V gene TRBV19; 12 nucleotides match TRBD2. Trimming at V came to 7 bases and at J to 4 bases, leaving 5 bases not matched to a gene. Germline V gives CDR1 LNHDA, CDR2 SQIVND (reference sequence). CDR3 length: 15 residues. The chain's CDR3 is CASTLAGGPYNEQFF. CDR3 in DNA: TGTGCCAGTACTCTAGCGGGGGGGCCATACAATGAGCAGTTCTTC.

The chain recombines TRBV30 with TRBJ1-3; possible D gene TRBD1, 5 bases. The CDR3 sequence is 12 residues long. Trimming removed 7 bases at V and 2 bases at J, with 9 bases between. Germline V gives CDR1 GTSNPN, CDR2 SVGIG (reference sequence). The CDR3 DNA reads TGTGCCTTCGGGACGGCTGGAAACACCATATATTTT. Encoded protein: CAFGTAGNTIYF.

The V and J genes are TRBV15 and TRBJ2-1, with 10 bases matching TRBD1. Per germline, CDR1 LNHNV and CDR2 YYDKDF (reference sequence). The V and J ends lost 4 bases and 4 bases, in that order; junction bases with no gene match: 4. CDR3 length: 15 amino acids. This CDR3 reads CATSKGTGDYNEQFF. Written as DNA, the CDR3 is TGTGCCACCAGCAAAGGGACAGGGGATTACAATGAGCAGTTCTTC.